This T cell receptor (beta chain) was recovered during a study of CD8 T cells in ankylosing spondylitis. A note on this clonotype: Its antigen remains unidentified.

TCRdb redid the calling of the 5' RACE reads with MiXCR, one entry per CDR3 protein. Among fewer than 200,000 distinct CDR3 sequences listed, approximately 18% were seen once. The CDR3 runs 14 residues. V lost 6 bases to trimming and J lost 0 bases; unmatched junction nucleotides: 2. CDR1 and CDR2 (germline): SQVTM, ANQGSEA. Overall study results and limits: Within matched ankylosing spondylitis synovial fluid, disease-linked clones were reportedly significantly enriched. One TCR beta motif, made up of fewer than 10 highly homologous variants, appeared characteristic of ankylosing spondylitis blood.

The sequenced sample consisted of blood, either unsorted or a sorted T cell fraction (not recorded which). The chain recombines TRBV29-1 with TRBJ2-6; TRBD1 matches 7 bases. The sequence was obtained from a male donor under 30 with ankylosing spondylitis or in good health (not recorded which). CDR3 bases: TGCAGCGTAACAGGGGCCTCTGGGGCCAACGTCCTGACTTTC. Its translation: CSVTGASGANVLTF.